A selection of T cell receptor beta chains follows, all from one sample in a study of a mutant IDH1 vaccine in newly diagnosed glioma. No antigen is known for these receptors. Assay used: immunoSEQ multiplex PCR; TCRdb lists only in-frame clones, some missing. The data show 45,000 to 60,000 clones, more than 75% seen once. Sample: PBMCs, taken from a glioma patient whose treatment included an IDH1 peptide vaccine. All receptors derive from a middle-aged woman with glioma. The CDR3 runs from the conserved cysteine through the conserved F or W. Fields, in order: D gene, V gene, J gene, clone size, CDR3 DNA, CDR3 protein. The D gene is left open where the match is weak. The size field is filled for only some rows; it gives once, few, many or a size class.

TRBD1	TRBV5-1	TRBJ2-7	once	TGCGCCAGCAGCACCGGGCCAGGGGGTAACTACGAGCAGTACTTC	CASSTGPGGNYEQYF
TRBD1	TRBV7-8	TRBJ1-6	once	TGTGCCAGCATCCCCGGGACAGTTAATTCACCCCTCCACTTT	CASIPGTVNSPLHF
.	TRBV18	TRBJ1-6	.	TGTGCCAGCTCACCATTCCGGCCCGACTTAGATTCACCCCTCCACTTT	CASSPFRPDLDSPLHF
TRBD2	TRBV13	TRBJ2-1	.	TGTGCCAGCAGCCCTTCCGGGACTAGCGGTTACAATGAGCAGTTCTTC	CASSPSGTSGYNEQFF
TRBD2	TRBV2	TRBJ2-1	.	TGTGCCAGCAGTGTGTCCGGGGACTACTACAATGAGCAGTTCTTC	CASSVSGDYYNEQFF
.	TRBV9	TRBJ2-3	.	TGTGCCAGCAGCGTAGCCTCTACAGATACGCAGTATTTT	CASSVASTDTQYF
.	TRBV6-1	TRBJ2-5	.	TGTGCCAGCAGTAGGTCGGGGTTGGCTCAAGAGACCCAGTACTTC	CASSRSGLAQETQYF
.	TRBV4-3	TRBJ2-3	.	TGCGCCAGCAGCCAACTGCCGGGACAAGTAACAGATACGCAGTATTTT	CASSQLPGQVTDTQYF
.	TRBV7-8	TRBJ2-2	once	TGTGCCAGCAGCCCGGGGCCCCTTGTCGGGGAGCTGTTTTTT	CASSPGPLVGELFF
TRBD1	TRBV4-1	TRBJ2-1	.	TGCGCCAGCAGCCAGGACAGGACGGCCAGCTCCTACAATGAGCAGTTCTTC	CASSQDRTASSYNEQFF
TRBD2	TRBV25-1	TRBJ2-3	.	TGTGCCAGCAGTGAGTCGGGACTAGCGGGGTCAAATACGCAGTATTTT	CASSESGLAGSNTQYF
.	TRBV30	TRBJ2-2	.	TGTGCCTGGAGTGGGGCCGGGACAAATACCGGGGAGCTGTTTTTT	CAWSGAGTNTGELFF
.	TRBV6-5	TRBJ1-3	.	TGTGCCAGCAGTTACGGTTTAGGGTCTGGAAACACCATATATTTT	CASSYGLGSGNTIYF
TRBD1	TRBV10-3	TRBJ2-7	.	TGTGCCAGCTCCGGGACAGGGGACTACGAGCAGTACTTC	CASSGTGDYEQYF
.	TRBV7-9	TRBJ1-5	once	TGTGCCAGCAGCCCAAAGGGCGGCGAAGCCCAGCATTTT	CASSPKGGEAQHF
TRBD2	TRBV5-1	TRBJ2-4	.	TGCGCCAGCAGCCTGGAGGGACTAGCGGGACACAAAAACATTCAGTACTTC	CASSLEGLAGHKNIQYF
TRBD1	TRBV2	TRBJ1-5	.	TGTGCCAGCAGTCCTGACAGGGGTGGTCAGCCCCAGCATTTT	CASSPDRGGQPQHF
.	TRBV5-5	TRBJ1-6	.	TGTGCCAGCAGCCCCCGCGGCCCCCTCGGTGGACCCCTCCACTTT	CASSPRGPLGGPLHF
.	TRBV19	TRBJ2-4	.	TGTGCCAGTAGTATAGACGACAGGCATTACATTCAGTACTTC	CASSIDDRHYIQYF
TRBD1	TRBV7-9	TRBJ2-6	.	TGTGCCAGCAGCTTCGGGACAGGGATGGTGGGGGCCAACGTCCTGACTTTC	CASSFGTGMVGANVLTF
.	TRBV6-1	TRBJ2-3	.	TGTGCCAGCAGTGTTGTGGGGGGTAGCACAGATACGCAGTATTTT	CASSVVGGSTDTQYF
TRBD2	TRBV5-1	TRBJ2-1	.	TGCGCCAGCAGCTGGGGACTAGCGGACAATGAGCAGTTCTTC	CASSWGLADNEQFF
TRBD2	TRBV6-6	TRBJ2-7	.	TGTGCCAGCAGCAATAGCGGGCGGGCCTACGAGCAGTACTTC	CASSNSGRAYEQYF
.	TRBV7-2	TRBJ2-6	.	TGTGCCAGCAGCTTAGTTTCAGGGGTGGGGGGGGCCAACGTCCTGACTTTC	CASSLVSGVGGANVLTF
.	TRBV6-5	TRBJ1-4	.	TGTGCCAGCAGCTACGAGCTAGGTGGAAAACTGTTTTTT	CASSYELGGKLFF
.	TRBV6-6	TRBJ1-1	.	TGTGCCAGCAGACAAAACAGGGACCTAAACACTGAAGCTTTCTTT	CASRQNRDLNTEAFF
.	TRBV6-1	TRBJ2-7	.	TGTGCCAGCAGTGAACGTCTGCGGTCCTACGAGCAGTACTTC	CASSERLRSYEQYF
.	TRBV25-1	TRBJ2-3	.	TGTGCCAGCAGCTCAAGAGGAGTGCTCTGGACAGATACGCAGTATTTT	CASSSRGVLWTDTQYF
TRBD2	TRBV2	TRBJ2-1	.	TGTGCCAGCAGTGAAGTAGTAGCGGGAGGTCTCGTCAATGAGCAGTTCTTC	CASSEVVAGGLVNEQFF
.	TRBV2	TRBJ1-5	.	TGTGCCAGCAGTCCCGGCGTAAATCAGCCCCAGCATTTT	CASSPGVNQPQHF
TRBD1	TRBV5-8	TRBJ2-7	.	TGTGCCAGCAGCGCGGACAGGGGCGAGCAGTACTTC	CASSADRGEQYF
TRBD2	TRBV6-5	TRBJ2-1	.	TGTGCCAGCAGTTACTCTCCGGGGGGGTCCAATGAGCAGTTCTTC	CASSYSPGGSNEQFF
.	TRBV6-5	TRBJ1-5	.	TGTGCCAGCAGATCCGGGACGGTTAGCAATCAGCCCCAGCATTTT	CASRSGTVSNQPQHF
.	TRBV7-7	TRBJ1-5	.	TGTGCTAGCAGCTTAGGACCCCCAACCGACAGCCATAGCAATCAGCCCCAGCATTTT	CASSLGPPTDSHSNQPQHF
.	TRBV10-3	TRBJ1-5	once	TGTGCCATCAGTGAAAGTTTTGACACTTATAGCAATCAGCCCCAGCATTTT	CAISESFDTYSNQPQHF
TRBD1	TRBV2	TRBJ2-7	.	TGTGCCAGTTCTTCCGGGACAGACACCTACGAGCAGTACTTC	CASSSGTDTYEQYF
TRBD2	TRBV27	TRBJ2-2	.	TGTGCCAGCAGTCCACCTTGGACTAGCGGGAGGGCCGTCACCGGGGAGCTGTTTTTT	CASSPPWTSGRAVTGELFF
.	TRBV28	TRBJ1-2	once	TGTGCCACCCTCACACCCAATGACTATGGCTACACCTTC	CATLTPNDYGYTF
.	TRBV19	TRBJ1-5	.	TGTGCCAGTAGTATACGGGCCGGGGGCAATCAGCCCCAGCATTTT	CASSIRAGGNQPQHF
.	TRBV19	TRBJ2-7	.	TGTGCCAGTAGTTACAGGGCCGAGAGCGAGCAGTACTTC	CASSYRAESEQYF
TRBD1	TRBV4-3	TRBJ2-5	.	TGCGCCAGCAGCCTAACCGGGACAGATCAAGAGACCCAGTACTTC	CASSLTGTDQETQYF
.	TRBV18	TRBJ1-5	.	TGTGCCAGCTCACCCGGGCAGGTCGGGTCCGGTCAGCCCCAGCATTTT	CASSPGQVGSGQPQHF
TRBD2	TRBV2	TRBJ2-5	.	TGTGCCAGCAGTGAACAGGGAGGGCTGAGGGGAGAGACCCAGTACTTC	CASSEQGGLRGETQYF
TRBD1	TRBV7-6	TRBJ1-6	.	TGTGCCAGCAGCTTAGCAGGTCGACAGGGTCCCTCACCCCTCCACTTT	CASSLAGRQGPSPLHF
.	TRBV4-2	TRBJ1-5	.	TGTGCCAGCAGCCAAGGACCTGATCAGCCCCAGCATTTT	CASSQGPDQPQHF
.	TRBV25-1	TRBJ2-1	.	TGTGCCAGCAGTGAGGGGGCGGGAGCCTACAATGAGCAGTTCTTC	CASSEGAGAYNEQFF
TRBD1	TRBV7-9	TRBJ1-2	.	TGTGCCAGCAGCACACAGGGGGCCTATGGCTACACCTTC	CASSTQGAYGYTF
.	TRBV5-6	TRBJ1-1	.	TGTGCCAGCAGTTCTTCAGGGCACAAGAACACTGAAGCTTTCTTT	CASSSSGHKNTEAFF
.	TRBV5-1	TRBJ1-1	.	TGCGCCAGCAGCTTGGCCGGGGGGCACGGCACTGAAGCTTTCTTT	CASSLAGGHGTEAFF
.	TRBV6-5	TRBJ1-2	.	TGTGCCAGCAGTTTGGGCAGAAACTATGGCTACACCTTC	CASSLGRNYGYTF
.	TRBV15	TRBJ1-6	.	TGTGCCACCAGCAGAGATTTCGCTTCACCCCTCCACTTT	CATSRDFASPLHF
TRBD1	TRBV27	TRBJ1-4	.	TGTGCCAGCAGTCCGTGGACAGGGGGCACTAATGAAAAACTGTTTTTT	CASSPWTGGTNEKLFF
.	TRBV4-1	TRBJ2-3	.	TGCGCCAGCAGCCAAGATAGAACTAGCACCTCAGATACGCAGTATTTT	CASSQDRTSTSDTQYF
TRBD2	TRBV2	TRBJ2-5	.	TGTGCCAGCAGGAAGGGACTAGCGGGAGGGTTGGGGACCCAGTACTTC	CASRKGLAGGLGTQYF